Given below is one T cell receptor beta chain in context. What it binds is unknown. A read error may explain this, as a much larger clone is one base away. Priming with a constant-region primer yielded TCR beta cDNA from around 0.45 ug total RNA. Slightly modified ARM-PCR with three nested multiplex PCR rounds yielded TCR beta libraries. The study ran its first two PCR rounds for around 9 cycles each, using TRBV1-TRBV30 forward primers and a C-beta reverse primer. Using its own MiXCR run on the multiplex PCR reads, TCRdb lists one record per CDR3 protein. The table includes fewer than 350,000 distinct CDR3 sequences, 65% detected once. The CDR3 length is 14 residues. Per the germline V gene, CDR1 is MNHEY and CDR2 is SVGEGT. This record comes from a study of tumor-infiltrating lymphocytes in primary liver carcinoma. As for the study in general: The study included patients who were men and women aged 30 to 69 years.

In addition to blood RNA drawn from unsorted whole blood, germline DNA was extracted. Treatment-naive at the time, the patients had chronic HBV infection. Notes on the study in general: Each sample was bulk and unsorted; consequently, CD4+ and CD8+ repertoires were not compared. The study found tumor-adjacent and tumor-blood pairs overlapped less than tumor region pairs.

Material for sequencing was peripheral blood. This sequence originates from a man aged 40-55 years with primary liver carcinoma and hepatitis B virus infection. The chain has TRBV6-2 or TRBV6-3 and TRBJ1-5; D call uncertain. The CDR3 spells CAISYRPSNQPQHF. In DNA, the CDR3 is TGTGCCATCAGTTACCGACCTAGCAATCAGCCCCAGCATTTT.